This is a list of T cell receptor beta chains from one sample in a study of T cells in Graves' hyperthyroidism and ophthalmopathy. Each CDR3 protein gets one entry after TCRdb re-called the multiplex PCR reads with MiXCR. The table records about 420,000 distinct CDR3 sequences, approximately 14% of them present only once. The sample was blood. The receptors were sampled from a woman aged 18-35 years with Graves' hyperthyroidism. Each CDR3 is given without its conserved first and last residue. Each record gives: clone size, V gene, CDR3 protein. Size is stated for part of the rows, as once, few or many counts, or as a class when the clone is expanded.

abundance: few; v_gene: TRBV5-1; CDR3aa: ASSMGPVNEKLF
abundance: .; v_gene: TRBV10-3; CDR3aa: AISESQDRGQPQH
abundance: few; v_gene: TRBV6-1; CDR3aa: ASRLSSITGRGSNQPQH
abundance: .; v_gene: TRBV7-9; CDR3aa: ASSLTSGKGEQY
abundance: many; v_gene: TRBV10-3; CDR3aa: AISAPGDTEAF
abundance: .; v_gene: TRBV5-1; CDR3aa: ASSQLAGGPGTGELF
abundance: .; v_gene: TRBV20-1; CDR3aa: SARETGSPNYGYT
abundance: many; v_gene: TRBV3-1; CDR3aa: ASSPGRIYGYT
abundance: few; v_gene: TRBV4-3; CDR3aa: ASSQGTHADTQY
abundance: many; v_gene: TRBV20-1; CDR3aa: SAQGLAGEGGVETQY
abundance: many; v_gene: TRBV20-1; CDR3aa: SPKLGLAASTDTQY
abundance: many; v_gene: TRBV28; CDR3aa: ASSPSGGPNEQF
abundance: many; v_gene: TRBV12-3/TRBV12-4; CDR3aa: ASSFRGATRDYHSYEQY
abundance: many; v_gene: TRBV5-1; CDR3aa: ASSSRLAGVRTDTQY
abundance: .; v_gene: TRBV11-2; CDR3aa: ASSLDGWPGVNEKLF
abundance: many; v_gene: TRBV30; CDR3aa: AWRDRDRGYGYT
abundance: many; v_gene: TRBV2; CDR3aa: ASKTSGATDTQY
abundance: .; v_gene: TRBV28; CDR3aa: ASSQTTGRNYGYT
abundance: .; v_gene: TRBV6-2/TRBV6-3; CDR3aa: ATDGRSLYNEQF
abundance: .; v_gene: TRBV20-1; CDR3aa: SASGIQETQY
abundance: .; v_gene: TRBV11-2; CDR3aa: ASSHPGKGHEQY
abundance: many; v_gene: TRBV20-1; CDR3aa: SASGSPASYEQY
abundance: .; v_gene: TRBV7-8; CDR3aa: ASSNSWNRGYSPLH
abundance: many; v_gene: TRBV27; CDR3aa: ASNRDGLSYEQY
abundance: many; v_gene: TRBV7-3; CDR3aa: ASSSGAALTDTQY
abundance: few; v_gene: TRBV4-1; CDR3aa: ASSQRTEGTGNTIY
abundance: .; v_gene: TRBV7-3; CDR3aa: ASSLYSGGDGYT
abundance: once; v_gene: TRBV12-3/TRBV12-4; CDR3aa: ASRRGDRDETQY
abundance: few; v_gene: TRBV9; CDR3aa: ASSVAPSGSSPYEQY
abundance: few; v_gene: TRBV9; CDR3aa: ASSVRDTYEQY
abundance: many; v_gene: TRBV27; CDR3aa: ASSWGLAGTDTQY
abundance: many; v_gene: TRBV7-9; CDR3aa: ASSLSDREYGYT
abundance: .; v_gene: TRBV4-3; CDR3aa: ASSQDLRQGGTGELF
abundance: few; v_gene: TRBV29-1; CDR3aa: SATRGVHTEAF
abundance: many; v_gene: TRBV7-2; CDR3aa: ASSFSQEVFETQY
abundance: .; v_gene: TRBV18; CDR3aa: ASSPPLQPQETQY
abundance: many; v_gene: TRBV20-1; CDR3aa: SASEKGTNYGYT
abundance: many; v_gene: TRBV5-1; CDR3aa: ASRGTSTGANVLT
abundance: few; v_gene: TRBV7-6; CDR3aa: ASSLRAGTDTQY
abundance: many; v_gene: TRBV5-1; CDR3aa: ASSEWTAGANEKLF
abundance: many; v_gene: TRBV3-1; CDR3aa: ASSPGPYEQY
abundance: .; v_gene: TRBV27; CDR3aa: ASSPTGDYNQPQH
abundance: few; v_gene: TRBV5-1; CDR3aa: ASSLQGVGRNEQF
abundance: .; v_gene: TRBV19; CDR3aa: ASSENSGGEAF
abundance: .; v_gene: TRBV30; CDR3aa: AWSARDRPYNEQF
abundance: many; v_gene: TRBV11-3; CDR3aa: ASSLESGVGELF
abundance: many; v_gene: TRBV5-1; CDR3aa: ASSLDREGSYYGYT
abundance: .; v_gene: TRBV28; CDR3aa: ASTSNGVRSTDTQY
abundance: many; v_gene: TRBV20-1; CDR3aa: SARDGLAGTQNEQF
abundance: many; v_gene: TRBV12-3/TRBV12-4; CDR3aa: ASSPGTSNQPQH
abundance: few; v_gene: TRBV9; CDR3aa: ASIWNRAYEQY
abundance: many; v_gene: TRBV4-3; CDR3aa: ASSQGEGSASYEQY
abundance: many; v_gene: TRBV7-9; CDR3aa: ASTLTDHYGYT
abundance: .; v_gene: TRBV2; CDR3aa: ASSDISHKTSGELF
abundance: many; v_gene: TRBV27; CDR3aa: ASSLRGLMNTEAF